The 3 T cell receptor beta chains listed next were all sequenced from one sample in a study of T cell changes during pregnancy in multiple sclerosis. TCRdb keeps only in-frame clones here, not all; method: immunoSEQ multiplex PCR. The sample lists some 47,000 clones, 88% occurring once. Specimen: CD8+ T cells from peripheral blood mononuclear cells, collected after pregnancy. The receptors originated from a female donor in good health, enrolled as a control in a pregnancy study.

The chain carries TRBV27 and TRBJ2-1; 8 positions agree with TRBD2. CDR1 and CDR2 from the germline V gene are MNHEY and SMNVEV (reference sequence). The CDR3 runs to 15 residues. V lost 10 bases, J lost 6 bases, and 14 bases stayed unmatched. The CDR3 coding sequence is TGTGCCATCCGGGGTGGCGGGGGGACATTCAATGAGCAGTTCTTC. Protein: CAIRGGGGTFNEQFF.

V and J are TRBV14 and TRBJ2-1; D ambiguous. Germline V gene data show CDR1 as SGHDN and CDR2 as FVKESK. CDR3 size: 17 residues. The germline V and J ends were trimmed by 1 base and 0 bases, with 13 bases remaining between them. DNA for the CDR3: TGTGCCAGCAGCCAAGGGGTCACTACCAGCTCCTACAATGAGCAGTTCTTC. Amino acid sequence: CASSQGVTTSSYNEQFF.

CDR3 nucleotides: TGTGCCAGCAGGCCCACTAGCGGGGAGGCGACCCAGTACTTC. Encoded protein: CASRPTSGEATQYF. This chain connects TRBV2 to TRBJ2-5; 10 nucleotides match TRBD2. CDR1 and CDR2 from the germline V gene are SNHLY and FYNNEI. V dropped 6 bases and J dropped 7; count of bases not matched to a gene: 8. The CDR3 has 14 amino acids.